The present TCR beta chain was sequenced within a study of T cell responses to AZD1222 COVID-19 vaccine. General study points: Two AZD1222 doses significantly raised spike-specific TCR breadth and depth over controls. Clonal diversity was possibly underestimated; the donors were predominantly white British and more often female. The number of AZD1222 recipients seropositive at baseline was only five to seven.

TCRdb keeps only in-frame clones here, not all; method: immunoSEQ multiplex PCR. Of roughly 120,000 clones listed, approximately 83% are singletons. With regard to this clone: Antigen unknown.

This CDR3 comprises 15 residues. Germline V gene lookup returns CDR1 SGHNT and CDR2 YENEEA. The ends lost 9 bases at V and 5 bases at J; junction bases unmatched: 7. The material was peripheral blood, obtained on day 0 of AZD1222 vaccination. The receptor was derived from an adult in good health. V and J are TRBV11-3 and TRBJ2-7; 16 nucleotides agree with TRBD2. CDR3 sequence reads: CASGTSGRAHHEQYF. The CDR3 DNA is TGTGCCAGTGGGACTAGCGGGAGGGCCCACCACGAGCAGTACTTC.